The clone carrying this TCR beta chain was seen repeatedly, ten times or more. Breast cancer patients provided tissue from their axillary draining lymph nodes. The sample comes from a study of breast tumors, draining lymph nodes, adjacent tissues. MiXCR, run by TCRdb on the multiplex PCR reads, gives a single entry per CDR3 protein. The sample carries roughly 130,000 distinct CDR3 sequences, approximately 20% recorded once. The TCR was taken from a female donor with breast cancer. Some clones in this sample may be carry-over from other donors' samples. The sequencing input was axillary lymph node tissue.

CDR3 DNA: TGCGCCACTTCACTAGCGGGAGGCAATGAGCAGTTCTTC. It encodes CATSLAGGNEQFF. The chain has TRBV5-1 and TRBJ2-1, with 12 positions matching TRBD2. The V gene's germline CDR1 is SGHRS and CDR2 YFSETQ. The CDR3 sequence is 13 residues long. V lost 9 bases to trimming and J lost 6 bases; unmatched junction nucleotides: 4.